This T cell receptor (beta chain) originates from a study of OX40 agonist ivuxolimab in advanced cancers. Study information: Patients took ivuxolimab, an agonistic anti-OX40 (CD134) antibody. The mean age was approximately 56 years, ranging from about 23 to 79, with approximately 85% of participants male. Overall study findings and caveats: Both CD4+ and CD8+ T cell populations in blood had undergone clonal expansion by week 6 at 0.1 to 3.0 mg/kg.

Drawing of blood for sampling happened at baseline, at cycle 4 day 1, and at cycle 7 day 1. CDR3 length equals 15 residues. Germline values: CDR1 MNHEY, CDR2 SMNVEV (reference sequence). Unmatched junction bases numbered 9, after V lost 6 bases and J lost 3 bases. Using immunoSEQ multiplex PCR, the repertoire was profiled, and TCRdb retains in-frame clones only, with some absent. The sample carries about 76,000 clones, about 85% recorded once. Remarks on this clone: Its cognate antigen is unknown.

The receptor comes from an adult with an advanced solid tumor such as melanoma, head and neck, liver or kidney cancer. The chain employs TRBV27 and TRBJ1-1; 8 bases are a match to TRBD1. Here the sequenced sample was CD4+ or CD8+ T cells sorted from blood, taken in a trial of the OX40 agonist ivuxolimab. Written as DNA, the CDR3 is TGTGCCAGCAGCAGACAGGGGAAGGTGGACACTGAAGCTTTCTTT. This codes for CASSRQGKVDTEAFF.